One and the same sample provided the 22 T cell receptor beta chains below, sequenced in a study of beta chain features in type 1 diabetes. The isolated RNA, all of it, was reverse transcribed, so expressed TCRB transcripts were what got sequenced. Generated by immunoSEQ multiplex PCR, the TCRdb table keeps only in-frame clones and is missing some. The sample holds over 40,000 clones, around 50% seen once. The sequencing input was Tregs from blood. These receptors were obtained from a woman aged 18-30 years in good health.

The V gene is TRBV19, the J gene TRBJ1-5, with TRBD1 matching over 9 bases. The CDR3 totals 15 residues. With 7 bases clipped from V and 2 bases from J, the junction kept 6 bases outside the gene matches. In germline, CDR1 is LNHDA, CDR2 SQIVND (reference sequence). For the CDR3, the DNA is TGTGCCAGTACCAAAACAGGGGGCGGCAATCAGCCCCAGCATTTT. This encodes CASTKTGGGNQPQHF.

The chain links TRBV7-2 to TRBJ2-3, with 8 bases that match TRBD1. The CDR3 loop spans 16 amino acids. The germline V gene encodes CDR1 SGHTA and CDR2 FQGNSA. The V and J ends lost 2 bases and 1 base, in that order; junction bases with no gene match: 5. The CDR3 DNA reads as TGTGCCAGCAGCTTACAGGGGGCATTAGGCACAGATACGCAGTATTTT. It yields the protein CASSLQGALGTDTQYF.

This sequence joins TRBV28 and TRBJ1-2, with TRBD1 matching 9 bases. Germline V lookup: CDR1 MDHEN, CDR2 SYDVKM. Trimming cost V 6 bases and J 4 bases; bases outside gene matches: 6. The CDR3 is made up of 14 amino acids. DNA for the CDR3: TGTGCCAGCAGCCGAATACAGGGGGCCTATGGCTACACCTTC. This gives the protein CASSRIQGAYGYTF.

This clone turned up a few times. CDR3 residues: CSVEDRAGGLHEQFF. In nucleotides, the CDR3 is TGCAGCGTTGAAGATCGGGCGGGAGGGCTTCACGAGCAGTTCTTC. The rearrangement joins TRBV29-1 to TRBJ2-1; 9 bases fit TRBD2. The CDR3 is made up of 15 amino acids. In germline, CDR1 is SQVTM, CDR2 ANQGSEA. V was pared by 0 bases and J by 10 bases, with 10 bases of the junction left unmatched.

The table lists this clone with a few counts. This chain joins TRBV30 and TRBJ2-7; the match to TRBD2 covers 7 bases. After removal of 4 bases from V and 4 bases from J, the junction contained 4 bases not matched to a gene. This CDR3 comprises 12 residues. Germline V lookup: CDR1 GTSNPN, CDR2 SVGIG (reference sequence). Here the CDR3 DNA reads TGTGCCTGGAAGTGGGGACTATACGAGCAGTACTTC. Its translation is CAWKWGLYEQYF.

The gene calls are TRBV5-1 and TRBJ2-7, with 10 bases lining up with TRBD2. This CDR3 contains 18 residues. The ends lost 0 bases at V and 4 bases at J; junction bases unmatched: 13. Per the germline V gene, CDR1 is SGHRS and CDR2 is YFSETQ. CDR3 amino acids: CASSLVIGLAGVSYEQYF. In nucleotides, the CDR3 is TGCGCCAGCAGCTTGGTAATCGGGCTAGCGGGAGTGAGTTACGAGCAGTACTTC.

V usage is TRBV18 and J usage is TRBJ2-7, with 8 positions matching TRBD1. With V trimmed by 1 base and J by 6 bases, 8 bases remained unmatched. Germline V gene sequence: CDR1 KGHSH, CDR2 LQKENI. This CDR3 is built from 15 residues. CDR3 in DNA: TGTGCCAGCTCACCACAAAGGCAGGGGGCGGTCGAGCAGTACTTC. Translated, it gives CASSPQRQGAVEQYF.

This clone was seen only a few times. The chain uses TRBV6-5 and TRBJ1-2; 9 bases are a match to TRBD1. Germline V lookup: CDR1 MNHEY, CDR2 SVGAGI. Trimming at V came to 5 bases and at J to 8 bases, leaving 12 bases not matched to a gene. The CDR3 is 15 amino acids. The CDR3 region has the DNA TGTGCCAGCAGTCCCCCGGGACAGGGAAGCTCGGGCTACACCTTC. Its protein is CASSPPGQGSSGYTF.

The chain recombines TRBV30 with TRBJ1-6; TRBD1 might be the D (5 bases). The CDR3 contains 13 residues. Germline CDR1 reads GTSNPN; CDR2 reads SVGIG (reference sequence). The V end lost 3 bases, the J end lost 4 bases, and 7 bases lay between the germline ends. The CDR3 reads CAWSGGYNSPLHF. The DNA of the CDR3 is TGTGCCTGGAGCGGGGGATATAATTCACCCCTCCACTTT. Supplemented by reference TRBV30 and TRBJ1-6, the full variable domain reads SQTIHQWPATLVQPVGSPLSLECTVEGTSNPNLYWYRQAAGRGLQLLFYSVGIGQISSEVPQNLSASRPQDRQFILSSKKLLLSDSGFYLCAWSGGYNSPLHFGNGTRLTVT.

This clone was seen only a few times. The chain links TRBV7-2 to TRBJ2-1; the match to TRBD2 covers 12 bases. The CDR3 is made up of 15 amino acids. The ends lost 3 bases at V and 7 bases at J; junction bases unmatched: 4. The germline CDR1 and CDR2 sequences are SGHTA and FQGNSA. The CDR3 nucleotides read TGTGCCAGCAGCTTGGGACTAGCGGGTCTTAATGAGCAGTTCTTC. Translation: CASSLGLAGLNEQFF.

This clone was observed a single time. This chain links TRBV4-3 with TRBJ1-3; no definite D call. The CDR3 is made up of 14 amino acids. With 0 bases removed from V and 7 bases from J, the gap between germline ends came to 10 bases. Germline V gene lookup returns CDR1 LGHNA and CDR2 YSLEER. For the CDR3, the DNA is TGCGCCAGCAGCCAAGATGTACATATGAACACCATATATTTT. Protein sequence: CASSQDVHMNTIYF.

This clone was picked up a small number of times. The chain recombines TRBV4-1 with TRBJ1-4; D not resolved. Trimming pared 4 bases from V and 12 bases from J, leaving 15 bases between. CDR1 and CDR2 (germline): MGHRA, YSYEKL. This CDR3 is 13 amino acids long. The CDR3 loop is CASSPSTGGQLFF. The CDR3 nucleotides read TGCGCCAGCAGCCCATCCACGGGAGGGCAACTGTTTTTT.

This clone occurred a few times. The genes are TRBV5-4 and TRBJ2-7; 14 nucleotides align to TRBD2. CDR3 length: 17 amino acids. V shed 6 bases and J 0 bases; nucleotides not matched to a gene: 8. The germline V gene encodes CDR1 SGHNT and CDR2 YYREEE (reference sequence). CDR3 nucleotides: TGTGCCAGCACCGAAGGACTAGCGGGAGGAGGCTCCTACGAGCAGTACTTC. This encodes CASTEGLAGGGSYEQYF.

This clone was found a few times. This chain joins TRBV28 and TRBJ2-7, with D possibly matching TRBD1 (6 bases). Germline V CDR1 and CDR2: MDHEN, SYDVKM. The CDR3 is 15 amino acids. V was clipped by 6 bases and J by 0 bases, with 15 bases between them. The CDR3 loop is CASRSDRRSSYEQYF. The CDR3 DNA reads TGTGCCAGCAGATCCGACAGGAGGAGCTCCTACGAGCAGTACTTC.

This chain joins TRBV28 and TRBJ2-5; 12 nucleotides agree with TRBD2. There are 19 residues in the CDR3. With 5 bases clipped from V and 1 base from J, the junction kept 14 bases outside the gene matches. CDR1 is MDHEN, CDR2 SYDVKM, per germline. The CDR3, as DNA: TGTGCCAGCAGTGCCCCCGGACTAGCGGGATCCCAGCCCCAAGAGACCCAGTACTTC. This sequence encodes CASSAPGLAGSQPQETQYF.

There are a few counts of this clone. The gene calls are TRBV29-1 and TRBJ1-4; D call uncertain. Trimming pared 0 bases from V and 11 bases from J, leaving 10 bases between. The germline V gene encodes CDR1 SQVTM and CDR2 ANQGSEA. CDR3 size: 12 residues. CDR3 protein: CSVEDEGWKLFF. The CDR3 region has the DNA TGCAGCGTTGAAGATGAGGGCTGGAAACTGTTTTTT.

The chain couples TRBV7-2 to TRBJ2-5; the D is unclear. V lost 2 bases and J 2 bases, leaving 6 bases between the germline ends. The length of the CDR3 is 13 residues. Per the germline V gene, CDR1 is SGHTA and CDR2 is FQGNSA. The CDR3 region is CASSLRGQETQYF. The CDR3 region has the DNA TGTGCCAGCAGCTTACGCGGACAAGAGACCCAGTACTTC.

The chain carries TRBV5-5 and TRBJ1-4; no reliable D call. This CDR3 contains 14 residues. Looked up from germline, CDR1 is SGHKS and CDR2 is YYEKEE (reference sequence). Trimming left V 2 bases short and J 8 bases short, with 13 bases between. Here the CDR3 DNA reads TGTGCCAGCAGCTTCTCTCCAGGCCTCGAAAAACTGTTTTTT. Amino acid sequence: CASSFSPGLEKLFF.

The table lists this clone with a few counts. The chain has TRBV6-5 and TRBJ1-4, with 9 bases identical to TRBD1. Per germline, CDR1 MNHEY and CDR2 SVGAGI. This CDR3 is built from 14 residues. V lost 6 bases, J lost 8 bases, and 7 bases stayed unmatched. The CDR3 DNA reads TGTGCCAGCAGAAGTGGGACAGGGAGCGAAAAACTGTTTTTT. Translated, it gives CASRSGTGSEKLFF.

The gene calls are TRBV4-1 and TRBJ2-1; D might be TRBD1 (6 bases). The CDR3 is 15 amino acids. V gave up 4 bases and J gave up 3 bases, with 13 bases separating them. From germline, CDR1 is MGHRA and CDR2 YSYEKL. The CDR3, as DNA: TGCGCCAGCAGCCGGAACACGGACAGCTACAATGAGCAGTTCTTC. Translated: CASSRNTDSYNEQFF.

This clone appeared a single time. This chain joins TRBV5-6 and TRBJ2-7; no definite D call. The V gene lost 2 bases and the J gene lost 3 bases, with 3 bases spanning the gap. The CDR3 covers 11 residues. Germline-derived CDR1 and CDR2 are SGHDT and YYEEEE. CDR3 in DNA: TGTGCCAGCAGCTTTCGCTACGAGCAGTACTTC. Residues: CASSFRYEQYF.

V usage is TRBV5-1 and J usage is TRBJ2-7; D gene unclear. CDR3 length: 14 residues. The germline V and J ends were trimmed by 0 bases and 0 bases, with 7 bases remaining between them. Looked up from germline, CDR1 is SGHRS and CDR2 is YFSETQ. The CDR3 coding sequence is TGCGCCAGCAGCTTGGGGCAGGACTCCTACGAGCAGTACTTC. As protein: CASSLGQDSYEQYF.